This entry lists 7 T cell receptor beta chains sequenced from one sample in a study of cytomegalovirus exposure and HLA in healthy donors. With 60 Vbeta and 13 Jbeta primers, the PCR was carried out. TCRdb keeps only in-frame clones here, not all; method: immunoSEQ multiplex PCR. Of about 180,000 clones in the sample, roughly 77% were seen once. Sequencing was done on a sample of PBMCs. The receptors stem from a woman aged 25 to 39 in good health and CMV-seronegative.

The chain links TRBV15 to TRBJ1-2, with 9 positions matching TRBD1. This CDR3 has 16 amino acids. V gave up 1 base and J gave up 7 bases; unmatched junction bases: 10. Germline V CDR1 and CDR2: LNHNV, YYDKDF (reference sequence). The CDR3 coding sequence is TGTGCCACCAGCAGAGGTACAGGGGGCGGATATGGTGGCTACACCTTC. It encodes CATSRGTGGGYGGYTF.

The gene calls are TRBV30 and TRBJ1-5; 9 nucleotides agree with TRBD1. The CDR3 covers 15 residues. Losses at the gene ends were 2 bases for V and 3 bases for J; bases not matched to a gene: 5. CDR1 is GTSNPN, CDR2 SVGIG, per germline (reference sequence). The CDR3 nucleotides read TGTGCCTGGAGTTTACAGGGGGCCTCCAATCAGCCCCAGCATTTT. It is translated as CAWSLQGASNQPQHF.

The gene calls are TRBV2 and TRBJ1-5; 10 bases map to TRBD1. This CDR3 contains 16 residues. V dropped 6 bases and J dropped 2; count of bases not matched to a gene: 7. CDR1 and CDR2 from the germline V gene are SNHLY and FYNNEI. The CDR3 loop reads CASSLDRGYGNQPQHF. For the CDR3, the DNA is TGTGCCAGCAGCTTGGACAGGGGGTACGGCAATCAGCCCCAGCATTTT.

This clone was seen more than once but under ten times. The rearrangement links TRBV9 to TRBJ2-4, with a possible D match to TRBD2 (5 bases). V gave up 0 bases and J gave up 8 bases, with 9 bases separating them. The CDR3 has 13 residues. Germline V gene sequence: CDR1 SGDLS, CDR2 YYNGEE. The CDR3 loop reads CASSVGERDIQYF. In DNA form, the CDR3 reads TGTGCCAGCAGCGTAGGGGAGAGGGACATTCAGTACTTC.

This chain connects TRBV2 to TRBJ2-7, with a possible D match to TRBD1 (6 bases). Germline V gene lookup returns CDR1 SNHLY and CDR2 FYNNEI. V was cut by 6 bases and J by 0 bases, with 12 bases left in between. This CDR3 region has 14 residues. CDR3 coding DNA: TGTGCCAGCAGCCCTGACAGGAGCTCCTACGAGCAGTACTTC. It encodes CASSPDRSSYEQYF.

Only a few counts were recorded for this clone. An end of the junction does not agree with germline; a read error may underlie this. The chain is built from TRBV9 and TRBJ2-1, with TRBD2 as a possible D gene (5 bases). The CDR3 consists of 14 residues. The germline V gene encodes CDR1 SGDLS and CDR2 YYNGEE. This chain's CDR3 is CASSVALSGRGSIF. The CDR3 DNA sequence: TGTGCCAGCAGCGTAGCCCTCTCCGGCCGGGGTTCGATCTTC.

The chain uses TRBV9 and TRBJ1-1; 11 bases map to TRBD1. The germline V gene encodes CDR1 SGDLS and CDR2 YYNGEE. Trimming at V came to 4 bases and at J to 1 base, leaving 9 bases not matched to a gene. CDR3 size: 17 residues. The CDR3 region is CASSPGQGGLRNTEAFF. The CDR3 nucleotides are TGTGCCAGCAGCCCGGGACAGGGGGGGCTCAGGAACACTGAAGCTTTCTTT.